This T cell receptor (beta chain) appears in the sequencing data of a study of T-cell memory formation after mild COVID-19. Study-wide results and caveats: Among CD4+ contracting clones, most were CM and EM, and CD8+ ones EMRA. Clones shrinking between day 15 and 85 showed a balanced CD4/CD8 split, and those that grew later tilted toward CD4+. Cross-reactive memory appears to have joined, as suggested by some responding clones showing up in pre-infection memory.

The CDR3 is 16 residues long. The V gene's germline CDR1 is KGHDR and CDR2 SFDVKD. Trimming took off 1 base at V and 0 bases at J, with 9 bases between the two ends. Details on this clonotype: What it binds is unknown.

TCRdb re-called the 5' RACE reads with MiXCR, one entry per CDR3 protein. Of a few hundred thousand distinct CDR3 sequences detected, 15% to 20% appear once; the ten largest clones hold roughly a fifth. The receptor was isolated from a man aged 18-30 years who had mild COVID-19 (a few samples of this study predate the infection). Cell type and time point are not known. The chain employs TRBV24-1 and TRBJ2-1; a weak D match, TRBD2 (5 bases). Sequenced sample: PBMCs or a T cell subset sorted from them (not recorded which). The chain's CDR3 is CATSDLSTSSYNEQFF. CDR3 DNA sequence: TGTGCCACCAGTGATTTATCCACTAGCTCCTACAATGAGCAGTTCTTC.